A selection of T cell receptor beta chains follows, all from one sample in a study of T cell changes during pregnancy in multiple sclerosis. The data were produced by immunoSEQ multiplex PCR, yet TCRdb's version contains in-frame clones alone and is incomplete. Among around 80,000 clones listed, around 94% were seen once. Sequences were derived from peripheral blood, sampled in the second trimester of pregnancy. Every receptor here comes from a female donor in good health, enrolled as a control in a pregnancy study. Both conserved end residues are part of each CDR3. D genes are given only for firm matches. Rows give clone size only sometimes, using once, few, many, or a class for an expanded clone.

D: NA; size: NA; V: TRBV2; J: TRBJ2-2; DNA: TGTGCCAGCACCCATCAGGAGGCCGGGGAGCTGTTTTTT; CDR3: CASTHQEAGELFF
D: NA; size: NA; V: TRBV7-9; J: TRBJ2-1; DNA: TGTGCCAGCAGCTCCCAGGGGGGTAGCTACAATGAGCAGTTCTTC; CDR3: CASSSQGGSYNEQFF
D: NA; size: once; V: TRBV18; J: TRBJ2-5; DNA: TGTGCCAGCTCACCTCGTCCGGGGGAGACCCAGTACTTC; CDR3: CASSPRPGETQYF
D: NA; size: NA; V: TRBV6-5; J: TRBJ2-7; DNA: TGTGCCAGCACCCCACAGTTTTACTCCTACGAGCAGTACTTC; CDR3: CASTPQFYSYEQYF
D: NA; size: NA; V: TRBV9; J: TRBJ2-3; DNA: TGTGCCAGCAGCGTAACAGACCGCGCCACAGATACGCAGTATTTT; CDR3: CASSVTDRATDTQYF
D: NA; size: NA; V: TRBV5-1; J: TRBJ2-1; DNA: TGCGCCAGCAGCTTAGCGGACAGCTCCTACAATGAGCAGTTCTTC; CDR3: CASSLADSSYNEQFF
D: TRBD2; size: NA; V: TRBV19; J: TRBJ2-3; DNA: TGTGCCAGTTCTACTTTAGCGGGAGTAACAGATACGCAGTATTTT; CDR3: CASSTLAGVTDTQYF
D: TRBD2; size: NA; V: TRBV9; J: TRBJ2-1; DNA: TGTGCCAGCAGCGTATCTAGCGGGCCCCCCCTCAATGAGCAGTTCTTC; CDR3: CASSVSSGPPLNEQFF
D: NA; size: NA; V: TRBV7-9; J: TRBJ2-1; DNA: TGTGCCAGCAGCTTAGGAGGCGGAAACTCCTACAATGAGCAGTTCTTC; CDR3: CASSLGGGNSYNEQFF
D: NA; size: NA; V: TRBV28; J: TRBJ1-1; DNA: TGTGCCAGCAGTTCCCCCACGGGGATGAACACTGAAGCTTTCTTT; CDR3: CASSSPTGMNTEAFF
D: TRBD1; size: once; V: TRBV7-8; J: TRBJ1-5; DNA: TGTGCCAGCAGCTCCAGAACAGGGGGGCCGGACAGCAATCAGCCCCAGCATTTT; CDR3: CASSSRTGGPDSNQPQHF
D: TRBD2; size: NA; V: TRBV18; J: TRBJ2-7; DNA: TGTGCCAGCTCATCATCTAGCGGGAGGCCCCCCTACGAGCAGTACTTC; CDR3: CASSSSSGRPPYEQYF
D: NA; size: NA; V: TRBV5-1; J: TRBJ2-1; DNA: TGCGCCAGCAGCAAGAACCTAGCGCGAGGGGAGTACAATGAGCAGTTCTTC; CDR3: CASSKNLARGEYNEQFF
D: TRBD2; size: NA; V: TRBV5-1; J: TRBJ2-5; DNA: TGCGCCAGCAGCGCCGGACTAGCGGGAGAGGAGGAGACCCAGTACTTC; CDR3: CASSAGLAGEEETQYF
D: NA; size: NA; V: TRBV27; J: TRBJ2-6; DNA: TGTGCCAGCAGCCCTTTAGTCTCTGGGGCCAACGTCCTGACTTTC; CDR3: CASSPLVSGANVLTF
D: TRBD1; size: NA; V: TRBV6-5; J: TRBJ1-2; DNA: TGTGCCAGCAGTTGGGTCGCTGGGACAGGGGATGGCTACACCTTC; CDR3: CASSWVAGTGDGYTF
D: NA; size: NA; V: TRBV19; J: TRBJ2-7; DNA: TGTGCCAGTAGTACCTCCGGGACACTAAATACCTACGAGCAGTACTTC; CDR3: CASSTSGTLNTYEQYF
D: NA; size: NA; V: TRBV6-1; J: TRBJ1-4; DNA: TGTGCCAGCAGTGAAGGAAGTGGGGCTCATGAAAAACTGTTTTTT; CDR3: CASSEGSGAHEKLFF
D: NA; size: NA; V: TRBV5-1; J: TRBJ1-4; DNA: TGCGCCAGCAGCTTGAGCCGGCAGGGGAGAACAACTAATGAAAAACTGTTTTTT; CDR3: CASSLSRQGRTTNEKLFF
D: NA; size: NA; V: TRBV27; J: TRBJ1-4; DNA: TGTGCCAGCAGTTTTTCAGGTGCTAATGAAAAACTGTTTTTT; CDR3: CASSFSGANEKLFF
D: TRBD1; size: once; V: TRBV5-1; J: TRBJ2-5; DNA: TGCGCCAGCAGCTTGGTGGGGACAGTCGAAGAGACCCAGTACTTC; CDR3: CASSLVGTVEETQYF
D: NA; size: once; V: TRBV5-1; J: TRBJ2-7; DNA: TGCGCCAGCAGGGAGGGTTCCTACGAGCAGTACTTC; CDR3: CASREGSYEQYF
D: TRBD2; size: NA; V: TRBV28; J: TRBJ2-7; DNA: TGTGCCAGCAGTCAGGGAGGGGCCGCCTACGAGCAGTACTTC; CDR3: CASSQGGAAYEQYF
D: TRBD1; size: NA; V: TRBV28; J: TRBJ1-5; DNA: TGTGCCAGCAGGGGACAGGGAGGTCAGCCCCAGCATTTT; CDR3: CASRGQGGQPQHF
D: NA; size: NA; V: TRBV11-2; J: TRBJ2-3; DNA: TGTGCCAGCAGGGTGAACCCCTACGGGGATACGCAGTATTTT; CDR3: CASRVNPYGDTQYF
D: TRBD1; size: once; V: TRBV6-5; J: TRBJ2-7; DNA: TGTGCCACCTTTACTAGGGGGCCGACCTACGAGCAGTACTTC; CDR3: CATFTRGPTYEQYF
D: NA; size: NA; V: TRBV2; J: TRBJ2-2; DNA: TGTGCCAGCAGTGAAGCGGCGGTCGGGCTGTTTTTT; CDR3: CASSEAAVGLFF
D: NA; size: NA; V: TRBV9; J: TRBJ1-2; DNA: TGTGCCAGCAGCCCCCACTCAGGGCCCATTAACTATGGCTACACCTTC; CDR3: CASSPHSGPINYGYTF
D: NA; size: NA; V: TRBV18; J: TRBJ2-1; DNA: TGTGCCAGCTCACTCCCCAACAACAATGAGCAGTTCTTC; CDR3: CASSLPNNNEQFF
D: TRBD1; size: NA; V: TRBV9; J: TRBJ2-7; DNA: TGTGCCAGCAGCGTAAGTAGGCGGGACAGGGGTTTCTACGAGCAGTACTTC; CDR3: CASSVSRRDRGFYEQYF
D: TRBD2; size: NA; V: TRBV4-1; J: TRBJ2-1; DNA: TGCGCCAGCAGCCAAGGTCTAGCGGGCCCACTCTACAATGAGCAGTTCTTC; CDR3: CASSQGLAGPLYNEQFF
D: TRBD2; size: NA; V: TRBV6-1; J: TRBJ2-7; DNA: TGTGCCAGCAGTAAGGGACTAGCCTACGAGCAGTACTTC; CDR3: CASSKGLAYEQYF
D: TRBD2; size: NA; V: TRBV2; J: TRBJ2-5; DNA: TGTGCCAGCAGTGTTGGGCTAGCGGATGCGGAGACCCAGTACTTC; CDR3: CASSVGLADAETQYF
D: TRBD1; size: NA; V: TRBV4-2; J: TRBJ2-7; DNA: TGTGCCAGCAGCCCAAGATCCGGACAGGGCTCCTACGAGCAGTACTTC; CDR3: CASSPRSGQGSYEQYF
D: NA; size: NA; V: TRBV7-2; J: TRBJ2-1; DNA: TGTGCCAGCAGTCGAGCGGGCAGCTCCTACAATGAGCAGTTCTTC; CDR3: CASSRAGSSYNEQFF
D: TRBD1; size: NA; V: TRBV28; J: TRBJ2-2; DNA: TGTGCCAGCAGTTCGGGACAGACCAGAAATGGGGCCGGGGAGCTGTTTTTT; CDR3: CASSSGQTRNGAGELFF
D: NA; size: NA; V: TRBV5-6; J: TRBJ2-3; DNA: TGTGCCAGCAGTCGGGTGGGGAGGAGTGGGGATACGCAGTATTTT; CDR3: CASSRVGRSGDTQYF
D: NA; size: NA; V: TRBV7-9; J: TRBJ1-1; DNA: TGTGCCAGCAGCTTGGCATTGAGGGCCGTGAACACTGAAGCTTTCTTT; CDR3: CASSLALRAVNTEAFF
D: NA; size: NA; V: TRBV6-1; J: TRBJ2-4; DNA: TGTGCCAGCAGTGAAGGGGGCAGACTAGCCAAAAACATTCAGTACTTC; CDR3: CASSEGGRLAKNIQYF
D: NA; size: NA; V: TRBV6-5; J: TRBJ1-5; DNA: TGTGCCAGCAGTTACTCACAACAGAACAATCAGCCCCAGCATTTT; CDR3: CASSYSQQNNQPQHF
D: TRBD2; size: NA; V: TRBV28; J: TRBJ2-3; DNA: TGTGCCAGCAGTTCAGGGACTAGCGGAGTGGGCACAGATACGCAGTATTTT; CDR3: CASSSGTSGVGTDTQYF
D: NA; size: NA; V: TRBV6-5; J: TRBJ2-1; DNA: TGTGCCAGCAGTTACCGCTCCTACAATGAGCAGTTCTTC; CDR3: CASSYRSYNEQFF
D: TRBD2; size: NA; V: TRBV5-1; J: TRBJ2-5; DNA: TGCGCCAGCAGCTTGGGGGCTAGCGGGCCCGGAGAGACCCAGTACTTC; CDR3: CASSLGASGPGETQYF
D: TRBD1; size: NA; V: TRBV28; J: TRBJ1-5; DNA: TGTGCCAGCAGACAGGGGAAGCGGCCCCAGCATTTT; CDR3: CASRQGKRPQHF
D: NA; size: NA; V: TRBV7-2; J: TRBJ1-1; DNA: TGTGCCAGCAGCTTAGGCAGGAACACTGAAGCTTTCTTT; CDR3: CASSLGRNTEAFF
D: TRBD2; size: NA; V: TRBV28; J: TRBJ2-1; DNA: TGTGCCAGCAGGCCCCTCCTTATCGCGGGAGGCCCCGCGCGGGGTGAGCAGTTCTTC; CDR3: CASRPLLIAGGPARGEQFF
D: NA; size: NA; V: TRBV11-2; J: TRBJ2-2; DNA: TGTGCCAGCAGCTTAGAACAGAGCACCGGGGAGCTGTTTTTT; CDR3: CASSLEQSTGELFF
D: NA; size: few; V: TRBV6-1; J: TRBJ2-1; DNA: TGTGCCAGCAGTGAAGGGGCTTACGGTAGCAATGAGCAGTTCTTC; CDR3: CASSEGAYGSNEQFF
D: TRBD1; size: NA; V: TRBV2; J: TRBJ1-4; DNA: TGTGCCAGCAGTGAATGGCGGACAGGGGGCAATGAAAAACTGTTTTTT; CDR3: CASSEWRTGGNEKLFF
D: NA; size: NA; V: TRBV28; J: TRBJ1-1; DNA: TGTGCCAGCAGTTTCCCCGGGGAGGGCAACACTGAAGCTTTCTTT; CDR3: CASSFPGEGNTEAFF
D: NA; size: NA; V: TRBV28; J: TRBJ2-7; DNA: TGTGCCAGCCGGTCGATGGGGAGATTTTACGAGCAGTACTTC; CDR3: CASRSMGRFYEQYF
D: TRBD2; size: NA; V: TRBV5-1; J: TRBJ2-6; DNA: TGCGCCAGCAGCTTGCAGGGACCCGCTAGCGGGAGCGTCGGGGCCAACGTCCTGACTTTC; CDR3: CASSLQGPASGSVGANVLTF
D: TRBD2; size: NA; V: TRBV5-1; J: TRBJ2-1; DNA: TGCGCCAGCAGCTCGGGACTAGCGGGAGGGCCTTATGGAAATGAGCAGTTCTTC; CDR3: CASSSGLAGGPYGNEQFF
D: NA; size: NA; V: TRBV11-2; J: TRBJ2-7; DNA: TGTGCCAGCAGCTCCCCAGGGGTATCCTCTTTCTACGAGCAGTACTTC; CDR3: CASSSPGVSSFYEQYF
D: NA; size: NA; V: TRBV7-9; J: TRBJ2-2; DNA: TGTGCCAGCACAACTTCAGGGAACTCCGGGGAGCTGTTTTTT; CDR3: CASTTSGNSGELFF
D: NA; size: once; V: TRBV11-3; J: TRBJ1-4; DNA: TGTGCCAGCAGCTTAGAGCGGAAGGAGACTAATGAAAAACTGTTTTTT; CDR3: CASSLERKETNEKLFF
D: TRBD1; size: NA; V: TRBV5-1; J: TRBJ2-7; DNA: TGCGCCAGCAGCGCACCGGGACAGGGAAAATCCGAGCAGTACTTC; CDR3: CASSAPGQGKSEQYF
D: NA; size: NA; V: TRBV7-2; J: TRBJ2-1; DNA: TGTGCCAGCAGCTTAAGCCAGGATTACAATGAGCAGTTCTTC; CDR3: CASSLSQDYNEQFF
D: TRBD1; size: NA; V: TRBV15; J: TRBJ2-3; DNA: TGTGCCACCAGCATCAGACAGGGTCGGAGGTTCACAGATACGCAGTATTTT; CDR3: CATSIRQGRRFTDTQYF